A single sample gave rise to the 19 T cell receptor beta chains below, sequenced in a study of cytomegalovirus exposure and HLA in healthy donors. The PCR made use of 60 Vbeta and 13 Jbeta primers. The protocol was immunoSEQ multiplex PCR, while the TCRdb copy is restricted to in-frame clones and leaves out a portion. This sample has some 150,000 clones, with about four fifths found just once. The sequencing input was PBMCs. The receptor set was obtained from a man aged 45-65 years in good health and CMV-seropositive.

V and J are TRBV27 and TRBJ2-7, with TRBD1 matching 8 bases. The V segment lost 8 bases and the J segment 3 bases; nucleotides outside the gene matches: 6. CDR3 length equals 13 residues. Germline CDR1 reads MNHEY; CDR2 reads SMNVEV (reference sequence). The CDR3 coding sequence is TGTGCCAGCGCGACAGGGGCCAGCTACGAGCAGTACTTC. Protein sequence: CASATGASYEQYF.

V usage is TRBV4-3 and J usage is TRBJ1-2; a possible D gene is TRBD1 (5 bases). CDR1 and CDR2 from the germline V gene are LGHNA and YSLEER. The CDR3 extends over 15 amino acids. V lost 4 bases and J lost 0, with 12 bases in between. The CDR3 here is CASSLGRGSNYGYTF. CDR3 coding DNA: TGCGCCAGCAGCCTCGGAAGGGGATCTAACTATGGCTACACCTTC.

This clone was found once. The V and J genes are TRBV29-1 and TRBJ2-1; 8 bases are shared with TRBD2. The junction had 17 bases not matched to a gene; V was cut back by 3 bases and J by 10 bases. This CDR3 is 16 amino acids long. Germline V CDR1 and CDR2: SQVTM, ANQGSEA. CDR3 residues: CSVDFLGLDSSGEQFF. The CDR3, as DNA: TGCAGCGTTGATTTCCTGGGACTAGACTCTTCCGGCGAGCAGTTCTTC.

On this clone itself: At the DNA level, this CDR3 is encoded by other sequences in the same sample as well. J is TRBJ2-7 and V is TRBV10-3; 8 nucleotides match TRBD1. CDR1 is ENHRY, CDR2 SYGVKD, per germline. The junction had 6 bases not matched to a gene; V was cut back by 5 bases and J by 3 bases. This CDR3 is 14 amino acids long. The CDR3 DNA sequence: TGTGCCATCAGTAAACAGGGGGTGGACTACGAGCAGTACTTC. The encoded protein is CAISKQGVDYEQYF.

This clone has a handful of counts. The chain uses TRBV29-1 and TRBJ2-5, with TRBD1 identical over 9 bases. Per germline, CDR1 SQVTM and CDR2 ANQGSEA. Trimming cost V 6 bases and J 5 bases; bases outside gene matches: 7. This CDR3 has 13 residues. CDR3 coding DNA: TGCAGCGTAGATCCGACAGGGGGGGAGACCCAGTACTTC. This encodes CSVDPTGGETQYF.

The chain recombines TRBV9 with TRBJ1-1, with D possibly TRBD1 on 5 matching bases. V shed 4 bases and J shed 2 bases, with 12 bases lying between them. The germline CDR1 and CDR2 sequences are SGDLS and YYNGEE. CDR3 length: 14 amino acids. The CDR3 is CASSLKGLNTEAFF. CDR3 nucleotide sequence: TGTGCCAGCAGCCTCAAGGGACTTAACACTGAAGCTTTCTTT.

As regards this clone: A junction end diverges from the germline sequence, so it may reflect a read error. The genes are TRBV19 and TRBJ2-7; D uncertain. The CDR3 length is 13 residues. Germline CDR1 and CDR2: LNHDA and SQIVND (reference sequence). CDR3 protein: CASSVRHTYQQYF. The CDR3 region has the DNA TGTGCCAGTAGTGTAAGACATACCTACCAGCAGTACTTC.

The chain employs TRBV19 and TRBJ1-5, with 8 bases aligning to TRBD1. The CDR3 totals 14 residues. Germline-derived CDR1 and CDR2 are LNHDA and SQIVND (reference sequence). V dropped 5 bases and J dropped 5; count of bases not matched to a gene: 5. The CDR3 coding sequence is TGTGCCAGTAGTGGACAGGGTGGCCATCAGCCCCAGCATTTT. This gives the protein CASSGQGGHQPQHF. Combining the CDR3 with reference TRBV19 and TRBJ1-5 gives the whole variable domain DGGITQSPKYLFRKEGQNVTLSCEQNLNHDAMYWYRQDPGQGLRLIYYSQIVNDFQKGDIAEGYSVSREKKESFPLTVTSAQKNPTAFYLCASSGQGGHQPQHFGDGTRLSIL.

A word on this clone: An end of the junction differs from the germline gene, which may be a read error. V usage is TRBV5-4 and J usage is TRBJ2-5; D is ambiguous. Germline V gene sequence: CDR1 SGHNT, CDR2 YYREEE (reference sequence). The CDR3 is 16 amino acids. The DNA for the CDR3 is TGTGCCAGCAGCTTATCTCGCGGTTTGAACTCAGAGGCCCAGTACTTC. Residues: CASSLSRGLNSEAQYF.

This chain joins TRBV30 and TRBJ1-1; tentatively, D is TRBD1 (5 bases). Per the germline V gene, CDR1 is GTSNPN and CDR2 is SVGIG (reference sequence). The CDR3 is made up of 13 amino acids. Trimming removed 0 bases at V and 5 bases at J, with 10 bases between. CDR3 sequence: CAWSVSGGTEAFF. In nucleotides, the CDR3 is TGTGCCTGGAGTGTATCTGGGGGGACTGAAGCTTTCTTT.

The V and J genes are TRBV27 and TRBJ1-1; D might be TRBD1 (6 bases). Germline V CDR1 and CDR2: MNHEY, SMNVEV (reference sequence). CDR3 length equals 17 residues. V was cut by 0 bases and J by 5 bases, with 19 bases left in between. This chain's CDR3 is CASSLSIIGRGVTEAFF. The CDR3 DNA sequence: TGTGCCAGCAGTTTATCGATAATCGGCAGGGGTGTAACTGAAGCTTTCTTT.

The chain joins TRBV28 to TRBJ1-4; possibly TRBD1 for D (5 bases). Trimming stripped 4 bases from V and 2 bases from J, with 14 bases between. Per the germline V gene, CDR1 is MDHEN and CDR2 is SYDVKM. The CDR3 loop spans 16 amino acids. The CDR3 here is CASSSLAGPTNEKLFF. CDR3 DNA sequence: TGTGCCAGCAGTTCCCTTGCAGGGCCCACTAATGAAAAACTGTTTTTT.

About this clone itself: Because the CDR3 is missing its conserved closing phenylalanine or tryptophan, this is likely a read error. The V call is TRBV11-2, the J call TRBJ2-7, with 11 bases aligning to TRBD1. The CDR3 sequence is 14 residues long. Trimming removed 5 bases from V and 6 bases from J; junction bases left unmatched: 6. Germline values: CDR1 SGHAT, CDR2 FQNNGV. The CDR3 loop reads CASSQGQGAREQYL. The CDR3 DNA reads as TGTGCCAGCAGCCAAGGACAGGGGGCGCGCGAGCAGTACCTC.

This chain links TRBV6-6 with TRBJ2-3; 10 nucleotides line up with TRBD1. From germline, CDR1 is MNHNY and CDR2 SVGAGI (reference sequence). The CDR3 is made up of 15 amino acids. Trimming took 5 bases from V and 4 from J; bases not matched to a gene: 6. The CDR3 spells CASSPGTGVADTQYF. DNA of the CDR3: TGTGCCAGCAGTCCCGGGACAGGGGTGGCAGATACGCAGTATTTT.

This rearrangement joins TRBV18 to TRBJ1-1; D may be TRBD1 (6 bases). The germline V and J ends were trimmed by 5 bases and 5 bases, with 18 bases remaining between them. The length of the CDR3 is 15 residues. Germline CDR1 reads KGHSH; CDR2 reads LQKENI. The CDR3 sequence is CASSGLGGLETEAFF. The CDR3 DNA reads as TGTGCCAGCTCAGGACTGGGGGGGCTCGAAACTGAAGCTTTCTTT.

The chain employs TRBV7-3 and TRBJ2-2; TRBD1 aligns across 7 bases. Looked up from germline, CDR1 is SGHTA and CDR2 is FQGTGA. The junction had 6 bases not matched to a gene; V was cut back by 5 bases and J by 3 bases. The CDR3 loop spans 15 amino acids. The CDR3 loop is CASSAHRGDTGELFF. The CDR3 DNA sequence: TGTGCCAGCAGCGCTCACAGGGGTGACACCGGGGAGCTGTTTTTT.

This clone was seen once. The J gene is TRBJ2-5, the V gene TRBV5-1; 7 bases fit TRBD1. TRBJ2-7 matches the DNA end more closely, so the J call is doubtful. The germline CDR1 and CDR2 sequences are SGHRS and YFSETQ. The CDR3 is 13 residues long. CDR3 coding DNA: TGCGCCAGCAAAGACAGGGCCAACTACGAGCAGTACTTC. This encodes CASKDRANYEQYF.

This chain connects TRBV13 to TRBJ1-1; D is unclear. The V end lost 5 bases, the J end lost 8 bases, and 9 bases lay between the germline ends. The germline CDR1 and CDR2 sequences are PRHDT and FYEKMQ (reference sequence). The CDR3 consists of 11 residues. This CDR3 reads CASSGGPEAFF. In DNA, the CDR3 is TGTGCCAGCAGCGGCGGTCCGGAAGCTTTCTTT.

The chain has TRBV6-5 and TRBJ2-1; 11 nucleotides match TRBD2. CDR3 length equals 16 residues. CDR1 is MNHEY, CDR2 SVGAGI, per germline. V was pared by 4 bases and J by 5 bases, with 7 bases of the junction left unmatched. The CDR3 is CASSSLAGGTHNEQFF. For the CDR3, the DNA is TGTGCCAGCAGTTCCTTAGCGGGAGGGACACACAATGAGCAGTTCTTC.